These T cell receptor beta chains were read from a single sample in a study of T-cell memory formation after mild COVID-19. TCRdb fed the 5' RACE reads into MiXCR, producing one record per CDR3 protein. The top ten hold roughly 12% of the sample, which has about half a million distinct CDR3 sequences, about 20% seen once. What was sequenced was PBMCs or a T cell subset sorted from them (not recorded which). The receptors were gathered from an adult woman who had mild COVID-19 (a few samples of this study predate the infection). Cell type and time point are not known. The CDR3 runs from the conserved cysteine through the conserved F or W. Fields, in order: D gene, J gene, V gene, clone size, CDR3 protein, CDR3 DNA. The D gene is left open where the match is weak. The listing skips clone size in some rows; elsewhere it reads once, few, many or a size class.

d_gene: .
j_gene: TRBJ2-3
v_gene: TRBV13
abundance: .
CDR3aa: CASSSPASERGTDTQYF
CDR3nt: TGTGCCAGCAGCTCCCCCGCTTCGGAGAGGGGAACAGATACGCAGTATTTT

d_gene: .
j_gene: TRBJ2-7
v_gene: TRBV5-1
abundance: few
CDR3aa: CASSLWDNSYEQYF
CDR3nt: TGCGCCAGCAGCTTGTGGGACAACTCCTACGAGCAGTACTTC

d_gene: TRBD2
j_gene: TRBJ2-1
v_gene: TRBV25-1
abundance: few
CDR3aa: CASSPGGAPYNEQFF
CDR3nt: TGTGCCAGCAGTCCCGGGGGGGCCCCCTACAATGAGCAGTTCTTC

d_gene: TRBD1
j_gene: TRBJ2-1
v_gene: TRBV7-2
abundance: many
CDR3aa: CASSTKTGQGVSYNEQFF
CDR3nt: TGTGCCAGCAGCACAAAGACTGGACAGGGGGTTTCCTACAATGAGCAGTTCTTC

d_gene: TRBD1
j_gene: TRBJ2-7
v_gene: TRBV5-6
abundance: .
CDR3aa: CASSLVGQGPYEQYF
CDR3nt: TGTGCCAGCAGCTTGGTGGGACAGGGCCCCTACGAGCAGTACTTC

d_gene: .
j_gene: TRBJ2-4
v_gene: TRBV29-1
abundance: .
CDR3aa: CSVKDGYPSLGNIQYF
CDR3nt: TGCAGCGTTAAGGACGGGTACCCATCACTTGGAAACATTCAGTACTTC

d_gene: TRBD1
j_gene: TRBJ2-1
v_gene: TRBV7-3
abundance: many
CDR3aa: CASSPDRGDEQFF
CDR3nt: TGTGCCAGCAGCCCGGACAGGGGGGATGAGCAGTTCTTC

d_gene: .
j_gene: TRBJ1-3
v_gene: TRBV29-1
abundance: .
CDR3aa: CSVWGIGNTIYF
CDR3nt: TGCAGCGTTTGGGGGATAGGAAACACCATATATTTT

d_gene: TRBD1
j_gene: TRBJ2-7
v_gene: TRBV27
abundance: few
CDR3aa: CASSMGQGYYEQYF
CDR3nt: TGTGCCAGCAGTATGGGACAGGGGTACTACGAGCAGTACTTC

d_gene: .
j_gene: TRBJ2-1
v_gene: TRBV10-2
abundance: few
CDR3aa: CASSESRVKHNEQFF
CDR3nt: TGCGCCAGCAGTGAGTCTAGGGTTAAACACAATGAGCAGTTCTTC

d_gene: .
j_gene: TRBJ2-3
v_gene: TRBV7-8
abundance: .
CDR3aa: CASSPDFYNTDTQYF
CDR3nt: TGTGCCAGCAGCCCCGACTTTTATAACACAGATACGCAGTATTTT

d_gene: .
j_gene: TRBJ2-2
v_gene: TRBV7-2
abundance: .
CDR3aa: CASSQRQRTGELFF
CDR3nt: TGTGCCAGCAGCCAGCGACAGAGAACCGGGGAGCTGTTTTTT

d_gene: .
j_gene: TRBJ1-4
v_gene: TRBV12-3/TRBV12-4
abundance: .
CDR3aa: CASSRQAGPINLNEKLFF
CDR3nt: TGTGCCAGCAGTCGACAAGCCGGGCCGATAAATTTGAATGAAAAACTGTTTTTT

d_gene: .
j_gene: TRBJ2-1
v_gene: TRBV18
abundance: few
CDR3aa: CASSPPLLGPGLRQFF
CDR3nt: TGTGCCAGCTCACCACCGCTGTTGGGGCCCGGACTACGGCAGTTCTTC

d_gene: .
j_gene: TRBJ2-7
v_gene: TRBV6-5
abundance: .
CDR3aa: CASRRDGYEQYF
CDR3nt: TGTGCCAGCAGAAGAGACGGCTACGAGCAGTACTTC

d_gene: .
j_gene: TRBJ2-7
v_gene: TRBV4-2
abundance: few
CDR3aa: CASSQDAGTPSYEQYF
CDR3nt: TGTGCCAGCAGCCAAGATGCGGGAACGCCCTCCTACGAGCAGTACTTC

d_gene: TRBD1
j_gene: TRBJ2-3
v_gene: TRBV5-1
abundance: few
CDR3aa: CASRKQGSTDTQYF
CDR3nt: TGCGCCAGCAGGAAACAGGGGAGTACAGATACGCAGTATTTT

d_gene: TRBD1
j_gene: TRBJ1-2
v_gene: TRBV29-1
abundance: .
CDR3aa: CSVELDPGTGGREYYGYTF
CDR3nt: TGCAGCGTTGAATTAGATCCCGGGACAGGGGGCAGGGAGTACTATGGCTACACCTTC

d_gene: .
j_gene: TRBJ2-1
v_gene: TRBV30
abundance: many
CDR3aa: CAWKGYNEQFF
CDR3nt: TGTGCCTGGAAGGGCTACAATGAGCAGTTCTTC

d_gene: TRBD1
j_gene: TRBJ2-3
v_gene: TRBV7-2
abundance: few
CDR3aa: CASSLGPGGTDTQYF
CDR3nt: TGTGCCAGCAGCTTAGGTCCAGGGGGAACAGATACGCAGTATTTT

d_gene: .
j_gene: TRBJ2-7
v_gene: TRBV19
abundance: few
CDR3aa: CASSTFLSYEQYF
CDR3nt: TGTGCCAGTAGTACGTTTCTGTCCTACGAGCAGTACTTC

d_gene: .
j_gene: TRBJ2-1
v_gene: TRBV4-2
abundance: few
CDR3aa: CASSQVSGNAYNEQFF
CDR3nt: TGTGCCAGCAGCCAAGTCAGTGGGAATGCCTACAATGAGCAGTTCTTC

d_gene: TRBD2
j_gene: TRBJ2-1
v_gene: TRBV24-1
abundance: few
CDR3aa: CATSDPSGRAQFF
CDR3nt: TGTGCCACCAGTGATCCCTCCGGGAGGGCGCAGTTCTTC

d_gene: TRBD1
j_gene: TRBJ2-5
v_gene: TRBV5-5
abundance: few
CDR3aa: CASSRGQGREETQYF
CDR3nt: TGTGCCAGCAGCCGGGGACAGGGGCGTGAAGAGACCCAGTACTTC

d_gene: .
j_gene: TRBJ2-7
v_gene: TRBV20-1
abundance: .
CDR3aa: CRAPGNEQYF
CDR3nt: TGCAGGGCTCCAGGGAACGAGCAGTACTTC

d_gene: .
j_gene: TRBJ2-7
v_gene: TRBV7-6
abundance: .
CDR3aa: CASSQNVDVGGEQYF
CDR3nt: TGTGCCAGCAGCCAAAATGTGGACGTCGGGGGCGAGCAGTACTTC

d_gene: .
j_gene: TRBJ1-4
v_gene: TRBV5-1
abundance: .
CDR3aa: CASRLQGPEKLFF
CDR3nt: TGCGCCAGCAGATTGCAAGGTCCTGAAAAACTGTTTTTT

d_gene: TRBD1
j_gene: TRBJ2-6
v_gene: TRBV7-9
abundance: few
CDR3aa: CASSRQGALKANVLTF
CDR3nt: TGTGCCAGCAGCCGACAGGGGGCACTCAAGGCCAACGTCCTGACTTTC

d_gene: TRBD2
j_gene: TRBJ2-3
v_gene: TRBV20-1
abundance: .
CDR3aa: CSASGLAGEGTDTQYF
CDR3nt: TGCAGTGCCTCGGGACTAGCGGGAGAAGGCACAGATACGCAGTATTTT

d_gene: TRBD1
j_gene: TRBJ2-7
v_gene: TRBV25-1
abundance: .
CDR3aa: CASSDPTGVNEQYF
CDR3nt: TGTGCCAGCAGTGACCCGACAGGGGTTAACGAGCAGTACTTC

d_gene: .
j_gene: TRBJ2-7
v_gene: TRBV29-1
abundance: .
CDR3aa: CSVVETGHYEQYF
CDR3nt: TGCAGCGTTGTGGAGACAGGCCACTACGAGCAGTACTTC

d_gene: TRBD1
j_gene: TRBJ2-5
v_gene: TRBV14
abundance: few
CDR3aa: CASSKSKAGTGGAYGETQYF
CDR3nt: TGTGCCAGCAGCAAATCCAAGGCCGGGACAGGGGGCGCTTATGGAGAGACCCAGTACTTC

d_gene: TRBD1
j_gene: TRBJ2-1
v_gene: TRBV6-5
abundance: few
CDR3aa: CASSDAGGSRDNEQFF
CDR3nt: TGTGCCAGCAGTGACGCAGGGGGAAGTCGGGACAATGAGCAGTTCTTC

d_gene: .
j_gene: TRBJ2-2
v_gene: TRBV27
abundance: .
CDR3aa: CATLGNTGELFF
CDR3nt: TGTGCCACTTTGGGGAACACCGGGGAGCTGTTTTTT

d_gene: .
j_gene: TRBJ2-4
v_gene: TRBV5-6
abundance: few
CDR3aa: CASSSSNEGTKNIQYF
CDR3nt: TGTGCCAGCAGCTCCTCTAATGAGGGAACCAAAAACATTCAGTACTTC

d_gene: TRBD2
j_gene: TRBJ2-5
v_gene: TRBV3-1
abundance: .
CDR3aa: CASSHPWGGQETQYF
CDR3nt: TGTGCCAGCAGCCACCCCTGGGGGGGCCAAGAGACCCAGTACTTC